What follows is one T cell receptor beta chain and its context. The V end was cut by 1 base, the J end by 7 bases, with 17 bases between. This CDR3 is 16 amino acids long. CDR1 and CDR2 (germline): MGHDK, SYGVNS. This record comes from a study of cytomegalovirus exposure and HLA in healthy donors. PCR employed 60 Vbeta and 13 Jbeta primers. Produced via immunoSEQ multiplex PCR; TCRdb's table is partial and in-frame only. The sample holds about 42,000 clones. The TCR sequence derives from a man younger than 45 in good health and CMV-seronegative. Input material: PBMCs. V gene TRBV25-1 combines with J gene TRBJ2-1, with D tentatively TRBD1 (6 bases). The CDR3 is CASSESQDRRRNEQFF. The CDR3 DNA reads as TGTGCCAGCAGTGAATCACAGGACAGAAGGAGGAATGAGCAGTTCTTC.